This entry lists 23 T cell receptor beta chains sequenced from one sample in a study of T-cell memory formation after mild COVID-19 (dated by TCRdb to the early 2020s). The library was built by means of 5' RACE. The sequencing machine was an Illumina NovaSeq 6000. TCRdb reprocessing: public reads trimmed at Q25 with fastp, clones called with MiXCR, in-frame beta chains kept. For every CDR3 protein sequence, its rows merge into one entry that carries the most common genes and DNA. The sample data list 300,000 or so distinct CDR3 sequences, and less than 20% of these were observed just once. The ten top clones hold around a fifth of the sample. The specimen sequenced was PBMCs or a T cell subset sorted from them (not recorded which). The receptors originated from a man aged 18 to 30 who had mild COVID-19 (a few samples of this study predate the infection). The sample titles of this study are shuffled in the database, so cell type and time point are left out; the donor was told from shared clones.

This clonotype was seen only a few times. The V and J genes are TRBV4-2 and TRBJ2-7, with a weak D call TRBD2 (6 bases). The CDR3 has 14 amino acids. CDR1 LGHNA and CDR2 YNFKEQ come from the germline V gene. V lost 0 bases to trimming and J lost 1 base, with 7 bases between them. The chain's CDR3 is CASSQDRESYEQYF. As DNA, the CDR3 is TGTGCCAGCAGCCAAGATCGGGAGTCCTACGAGCAGTACTTC.

The CDR3, as DNA: TGTGCCAGCATGGGGCCGGTCAAAGTC. Its translation: CASMGPVKV. The chain joins TRBV28 to TRBJ2-7, with D possibly matching TRBD1 (5 bases). The germline V gene encodes CDR1 MDHEN and CDR2 SYDVKM. This CDR3 region has 9 residues.

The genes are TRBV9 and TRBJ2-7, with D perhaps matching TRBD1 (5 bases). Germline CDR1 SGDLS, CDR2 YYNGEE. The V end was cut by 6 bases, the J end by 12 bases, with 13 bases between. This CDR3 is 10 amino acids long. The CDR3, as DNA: TGTGCCAGCACCCGCCAGGGTAGGTACGTC. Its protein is CASTRQGRYV.

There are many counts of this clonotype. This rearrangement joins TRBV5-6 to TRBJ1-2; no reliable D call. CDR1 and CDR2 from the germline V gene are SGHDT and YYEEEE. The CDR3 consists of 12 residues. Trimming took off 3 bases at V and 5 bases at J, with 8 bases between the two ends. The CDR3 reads CASSSGGYGYTF. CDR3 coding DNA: TGTGCCAGCAGCTCCGGTGGATATGGCTACACCTTC.

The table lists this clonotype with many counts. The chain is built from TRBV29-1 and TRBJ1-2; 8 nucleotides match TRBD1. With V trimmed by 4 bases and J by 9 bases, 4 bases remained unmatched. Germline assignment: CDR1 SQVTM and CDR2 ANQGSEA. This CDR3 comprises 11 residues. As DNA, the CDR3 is TGCAGCGTTGGCCGGGACAGGCGCTACACCTTC. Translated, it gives CSVGRDRRYTF.

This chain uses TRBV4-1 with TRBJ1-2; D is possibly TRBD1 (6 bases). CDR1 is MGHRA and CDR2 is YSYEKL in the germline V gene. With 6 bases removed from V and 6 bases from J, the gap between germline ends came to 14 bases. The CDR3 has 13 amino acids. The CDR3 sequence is CASRPGGRHGYTF. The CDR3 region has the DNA TGCGCCAGCAGGCCGGGGGGGCGCCATGGCTACACCTTC.

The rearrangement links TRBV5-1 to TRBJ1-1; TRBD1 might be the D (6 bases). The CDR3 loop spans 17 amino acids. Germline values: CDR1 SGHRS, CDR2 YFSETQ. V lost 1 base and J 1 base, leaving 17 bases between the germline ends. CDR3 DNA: TGCGCCAGCAGCTTGAACCTTCGGGACAAGAGGAACACTGAAGCTTTCTTT. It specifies CASSLNLRDKRNTEAFF.

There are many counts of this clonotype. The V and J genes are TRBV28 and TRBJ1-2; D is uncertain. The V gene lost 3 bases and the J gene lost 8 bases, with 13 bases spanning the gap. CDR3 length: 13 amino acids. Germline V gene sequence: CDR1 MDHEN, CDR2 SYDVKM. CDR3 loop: CASSLYGPGGYTF. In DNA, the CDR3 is TGTGCCAGCAGTTTGTACGGTCCTGGCGGCTACACCTTC.

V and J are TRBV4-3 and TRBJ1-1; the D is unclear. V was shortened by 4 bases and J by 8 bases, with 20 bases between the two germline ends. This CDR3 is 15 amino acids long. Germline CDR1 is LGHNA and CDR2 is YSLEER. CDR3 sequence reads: CASSRLGFIGEEAFF. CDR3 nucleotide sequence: TGCGCCAGCAGCCGCCTGGGATTTATCGGAGAGGAAGCTTTCTTT.

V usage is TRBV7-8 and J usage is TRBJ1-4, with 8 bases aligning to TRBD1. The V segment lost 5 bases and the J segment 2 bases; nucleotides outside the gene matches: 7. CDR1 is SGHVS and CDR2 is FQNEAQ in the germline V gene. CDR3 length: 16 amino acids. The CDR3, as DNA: TGTGCCAGCAGCCCCCAATACAGGGGGACTAATGAAAAACTGTTTTTT. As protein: CASSPQYRGTNEKLFF.

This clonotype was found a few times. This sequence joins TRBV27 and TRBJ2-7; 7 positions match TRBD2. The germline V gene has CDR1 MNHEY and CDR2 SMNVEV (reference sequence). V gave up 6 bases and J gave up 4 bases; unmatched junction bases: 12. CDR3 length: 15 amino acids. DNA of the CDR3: TGTGCCAGCAGCACCACGGGGGGTTCGTGGTACGAGCAGTACTTC. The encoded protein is CASSTTGGSWYEQYF.

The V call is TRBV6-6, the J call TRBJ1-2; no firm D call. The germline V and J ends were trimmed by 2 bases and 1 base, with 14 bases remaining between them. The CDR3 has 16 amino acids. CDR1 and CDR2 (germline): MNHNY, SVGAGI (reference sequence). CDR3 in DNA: TGTGCCAGCAGTTACGGCGACGGACTCGTTAACTATGGCTACACCTTC. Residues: CASSYGDGLVNYGYTF.

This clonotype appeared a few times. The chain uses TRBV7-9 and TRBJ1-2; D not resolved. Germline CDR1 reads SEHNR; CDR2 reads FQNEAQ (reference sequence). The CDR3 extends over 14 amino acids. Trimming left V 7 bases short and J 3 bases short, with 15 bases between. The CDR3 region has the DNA TGTGCCAGCACCGAACCCGGCGCCCACTATGGCTACACCTTC. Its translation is CASTEPGAHYGYTF.

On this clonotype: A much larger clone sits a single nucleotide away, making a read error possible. CDR3 sequence: CASPRAGKCEQFF. CDR3 DNA sequence: TGTGCCAGCCCAAGGGCAGGGAAGTGTGAGCAGTTCTTC. The gene calls are TRBV7-9 and TRBJ2-1; TRBD1 is a possible D gene (5 bases). Trimming pared 8 bases from V and 9 bases from J, leaving 17 bases between. There are 13 residues in the CDR3. Per the germline V gene, CDR1 is SEHNR and CDR2 is FQNEAQ (reference sequence).

The CDR3: CASSARDSNQPQHF. In nucleotides, the CDR3 is TGTGCCAGCAGCGCCCGGGACAGCAATCAGCCCCAGCATTTT. This chain links TRBV4-2 with TRBJ1-5; TRBD1 might be the D (5 bases). This CDR3 region has 14 residues. The germline V gene has CDR1 LGHNA and CDR2 YNFKEQ. Trimming cost V 5 bases and J 1 base, with 9 bases left between them.

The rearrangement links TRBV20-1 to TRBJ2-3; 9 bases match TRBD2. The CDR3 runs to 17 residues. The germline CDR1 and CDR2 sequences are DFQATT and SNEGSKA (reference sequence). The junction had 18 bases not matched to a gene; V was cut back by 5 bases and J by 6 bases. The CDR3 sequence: CSAPRFGRGGEVDTQYF. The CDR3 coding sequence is TGCAGTGCTCCTCGATTTGGGCGGGGGGGCGAGGTGGATACGCAGTATTTT.

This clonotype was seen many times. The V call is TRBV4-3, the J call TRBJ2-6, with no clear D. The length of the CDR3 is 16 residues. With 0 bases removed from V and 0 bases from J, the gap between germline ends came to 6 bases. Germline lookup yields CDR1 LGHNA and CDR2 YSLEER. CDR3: CASSQDIVSGANVLTF. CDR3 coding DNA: TGCGCCAGCAGCCAAGATATTGTCTCTGGGGCCAACGTCCTGACTTTC.

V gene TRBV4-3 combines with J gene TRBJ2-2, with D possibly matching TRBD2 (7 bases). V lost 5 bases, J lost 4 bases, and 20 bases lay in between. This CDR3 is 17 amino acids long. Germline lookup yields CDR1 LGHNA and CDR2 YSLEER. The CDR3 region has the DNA TGCGCCAGCAGCACCCGGAGCGTGGGAGGGGGCACCGGGGAGCTGTTTTTT. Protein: CASSTRSVGGGTGELFF.

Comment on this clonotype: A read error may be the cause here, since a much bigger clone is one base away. In DNA, the CDR3 is TGTGCCAGCAGCTTCACATCGGGACAGCCAACCTGGGAGCTGTTTTTT. Protein sequence: CASSFTSGQPTWELFF. The chain employs TRBV27 and TRBJ2-2, with 7 bases lining up with TRBD1. This CDR3 has 16 amino acids. Trimming at V came to 6 bases and at J to 9 bases, leaving 16 bases not matched to a gene. The germline V gene encodes CDR1 MNHEY and CDR2 SMNVEV (reference sequence).

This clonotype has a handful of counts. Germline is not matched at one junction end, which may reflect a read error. The CDR3 nucleotides read TGTGCCAGCAGCTTAGGACAGGACAATGAGCAGTTCTTC. Its protein product is CASSLGQDNEQFF. This chain uses TRBV5-1 with TRBJ2-1; 7 nucleotides agree with TRBD1. The length of the CDR3 is 13 residues. Germline values: CDR1 SGHRS, CDR2 YFSETQ.

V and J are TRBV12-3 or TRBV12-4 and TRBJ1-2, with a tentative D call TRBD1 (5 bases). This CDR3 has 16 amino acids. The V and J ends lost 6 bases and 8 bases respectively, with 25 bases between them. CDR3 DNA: TGTGCCAGCAGCCCCACTCCGGGACCTGTTCTCCTGGGCTACACCTTC. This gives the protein CASSPTPGPVLLGYTF.

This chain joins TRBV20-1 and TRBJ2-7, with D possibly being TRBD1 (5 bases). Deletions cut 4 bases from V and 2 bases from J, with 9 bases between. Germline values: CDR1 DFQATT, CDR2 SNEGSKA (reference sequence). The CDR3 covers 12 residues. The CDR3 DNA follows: TGCAGTGCTAAGACAGTGGCCTACGAGCAGTACGTC. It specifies CSAKTVAYEQYV.

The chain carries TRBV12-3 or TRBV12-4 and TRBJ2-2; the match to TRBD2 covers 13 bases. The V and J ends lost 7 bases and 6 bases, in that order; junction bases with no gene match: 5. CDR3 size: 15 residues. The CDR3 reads CASNGLAGEAGELFF. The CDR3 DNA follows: TGTGCCAGCAACGGACTAGCGGGGGAAGCCGGGGAGCTGTTTTTT.